These 22 T cell receptor beta chains were all obtained from the same sample, sequenced in a study of T cell changes during pregnancy in multiple sclerosis. Some clones are missing from TCRdb's copy, which holds only in-frame ones; the method was immunoSEQ multiplex PCR. The table lists some 61,000 clones, roughly nine tenths of them singletons. Source: peripheral blood, taken in the second trimester of pregnancy. The receptor set was obtained from a female donor with multiple sclerosis, enrolled in a pregnancy study.

The rearrangement links TRBV18 to TRBJ1-2; 8 bases agree with TRBD1. Germline trimming cut 3 bases from V and 3 bases from J; bases unmatched to any gene: 9. Per the germline V gene, CDR1 is KGHSH and CDR2 is LQKENI. CDR3 length equals 16 residues. The CDR3 DNA reads as TGTGCCAGCTCACCCTCGGACAGGGCCCGTGACTATGGCTACACCTTC. It is translated as CASSPSDRARDYGYTF.

This chain connects TRBV11-2 to TRBJ1-3; TRBD1 aligns across 10 bases. This CDR3 contains 12 residues. Trimming removed 6 bases from V and 11 bases from J; junction bases left unmatched: 4. Germline V CDR1 and CDR2: SGHAT, FQNNGV. The CDR3 here is CASRSDRGAIYF. CDR3 bases: TGTGCCAGCAGGTCGGACAGGGGGGCCATATATTTT. Full variable domain (outside the CDR3, taken from reference TRBV11-2 and TRBJ1-3): EAGVAQSPRYKIIEKRQSVAFWCNPISGHATLYWYQQILGQGPKLLIQFQNNGVVDDSQLPKDRFSAERLKGVDSTLKIQPAKLEDSAVYLCASRSDRGAIYFGEGSWLTVV.

The CDR3 region has the DNA TGTGCCAGTAGTATGGGGGACACCTCCTACGAGCAGTACTTC. Amino acids: CASSMGDTSYEQYF. V is TRBV19 and J is TRBJ2-7, with D perhaps TRBD1 (6 bases). Trimming took off 3 bases at V and 0 bases at J, with 9 bases between the two ends. This CDR3 region has 14 residues. Germline V CDR1 and CDR2: LNHDA, SQIVND (reference sequence).

J is TRBJ2-2 and V is TRBV9; 13 bases are shared with TRBD2. Germline CDR1 and CDR2: SGDLS and YYNGEE. Trimming cost V 4 bases and J 7 bases; bases outside gene matches: 4. The CDR3 spans 15 residues. DNA of the CDR3: TGTGCCAGCAGCCCGACTAGCGGGGGGCACGGGGAGCTGTTTTTT. Translation gives CASSPTSGGHGELFF.

The V gene is TRBV7-9, the J gene TRBJ1-1; D is unresolved. Germline V gene lookup returns CDR1 SEHNR and CDR2 FQNEAQ (reference sequence). The CDR3 contains 14 residues. V lost 5 bases and J lost 5, with 15 bases in between. The CDR3, as DNA: TGTGCCAGCAGCCTATCGGGCGGGGATACTGAAGCTTTCTTT. This encodes CASSLSGGDTEAFF.

This chain uses TRBV7-9 with TRBJ2-7; TRBD1 might be the D (6 bases). Germline V gene sequence: CDR1 SEHNR, CDR2 FQNEAQ (reference sequence). The V end lost 3 bases, the J end lost 11 bases, and 11 bases lay between the germline ends. The CDR3 consists of 11 residues. The CDR3 is CASSLGALEYF. The CDR3 DNA reads TGTGCCAGCAGCTTGGGGGCGCTTGAGTACTTC. Complete variable domain (other parts from reference TRBV7-9 and TRBJ2-7): DTGVSQNPRHKITKRGQNVTFRCDPISEHNRLYWYRQTLGQGPEFLTYFQNEAQLEKSRLLSDRFSAERPKGSFSTLEIQRTEQGDSAMYLCASSLGALEYFGPGTRLTVT.

The genes are TRBV5-4 and TRBJ2-3; D is undetermined. Between the trimmed V and J ends, which lost 3 bases and 0 bases, there was a span of 11 bases. CDR1 SGHNT and CDR2 YYREEE come from the germline V gene (reference sequence). The CDR3 is 15 residues long. CDR3 sequence: CASSSRMESTDTQYF. The CDR3 bases are TGTGCCAGCAGCTCGCGAATGGAGAGCACAGATACGCAGTATTTT.

The J gene is TRBJ1-3, the V gene TRBV9; TRBD1 is a possible D gene (6 bases). The CDR3 is 15 residues long. Germline values: CDR1 SGDLS, CDR2 YYNGEE. The germline V and J ends were trimmed by 3 bases and 3 bases, with 13 bases remaining between them. The CDR3 DNA reads TGTGCCAGCAGCGAGGGAAACAGGGTTGGAAACACCATATATTTT. Translating it yields CASSEGNRVGNTIYF.

The chain carries TRBV6-4 and TRBJ2-3; D may be TRBD2 (6 bases). V gave up 2 bases and J gave up 4 bases, with 13 bases separating them. Germline CDR1 is MRHNA and CDR2 is SNTAGT. The CDR3 is 15 residues long. CDR3 region: CASSDGTGAPDTQYF. CDR3 coding DNA: TGTGCCAGCAGTGACGGGACTGGCGCACCAGATACGCAGTATTTT.

The chain recombines TRBV2 with TRBJ1-4, with D possibly TRBD1 on 6 matching bases. The CDR3 totals 14 residues. CDR1 and CDR2 (germline): SNHLY, FYNNEI. V shed 2 bases and J shed 8 bases, with 12 bases lying between them. For the CDR3, the DNA is TGTGCCAGCAGTGAACCAGGCACAGGGGAAAAACTGTTTTTT. This gives the protein CASSEPGTGEKLFF.

This clone was detected only once. The chain carries TRBV9 and TRBJ2-1, with 8 bases matching TRBD2. This CDR3 spans 15 amino acids. V was clipped by 1 base and J by 3 bases; unmatched bases: 3. The germline V gene encodes CDR1 SGDLS and CDR2 YYNGEE. This CDR3 reads CASSVKSGGYNEQFF. The CDR3 coding sequence is TGTGCCAGCAGCGTAAAAAGCGGGGGCTACAATGAGCAGTTCTTC.

The chain carries TRBV29-1 and TRBJ2-3; D is unclear. V lost 7 bases and J lost 5, with 10 bases in between. CDR1 is SQVTM, CDR2 ANQGSEA, per germline. The CDR3 length is 11 residues. The CDR3 sequence is CSGGPLDTQYF. CDR3 bases: TGCAGCGGTGGCCCCCTAGATACGCAGTATTTT.

This sequence joins TRBV7-2 and TRBJ2-7; TRBD2 matches 9 bases. The CDR3 extends over 17 amino acids. V gave up 1 base and J gave up 5 bases; unmatched junction bases: 12. CDR1 is SGHTA, CDR2 FQGNSA, per germline. The CDR3, as DNA: TGTGCCAGCAGCTTAGTAGGCGGGCGCGGGGGGGCCAACGAGCAGTACTTC. Residues: CASSLVGGRGGANEQYF.

This clone was seen once. The rearrangement uses TRBV7-3 and TRBJ2-7; TRBD2 aligns across 8 bases. Germline V gives CDR1 SGHTA, CDR2 FQGTGA. The V segment lost 0 bases and the J segment 6 bases; nucleotides outside the gene matches: 7. The CDR3 runs to 15 residues. CDR3 loop: CASSLTRGGKAEQYF. CDR3 DNA sequence: TGTGCCAGCAGCTTAACCCGCGGGGGGAAGGCCGAGCAGTACTTC.

Here the CDR3 reads CASTHGDRSSNEQFF. CDR3 nucleotides: TGTGCCAGCACTCACGGGGACAGGTCTTCTAATGAGCAGTTCTTC. The chain is built from TRBV6-5 and TRBJ2-1, with 8 bases fitting TRBD1. In germline, CDR1 is MNHEY, CDR2 SVGAGI. The CDR3 covers 15 residues. V shed 7 bases, J shed 7 bases, and the junction held 12 bases outside the gene matches.

The chain employs TRBV7-9 and TRBJ1-4, with D tentatively TRBD1 (5 bases). The length of the CDR3 is 15 residues. Germline CDR1 and CDR2: SEHNR and FQNEAQ (reference sequence). V shed 5 bases and J shed 0 bases, with 10 bases lying between them. The CDR3 loop reads CASSTQAATNEKLFF. The CDR3, as DNA: TGTGCCAGCAGCACACAGGCCGCAACTAATGAAAAACTGTTTTTT.

V and J are TRBV6-5 and TRBJ2-5, with D possibly being TRBD1 (6 bases). The CDR3 extends over 14 amino acids. CDR1 and CDR2 (germline): MNHEY, SVGAGI. The V gene lost 0 bases and the J gene lost 4 bases, with 9 bases spanning the gap. CDR3 sequence reads: CASSYSGGGETQYF. CDR3 sequence (DNA): TGTGCCAGCAGTTACTCTGGGGGCGGAGAGACCCAGTACTTC.

This clone was observed a single time. CDR3 sequence reads: CASSQDITSGNTGELFF. For the CDR3, the DNA is TGCGCCAGCAGCCAAGATATAACTAGCGGGAACACCGGGGAGCTGTTTTTT. The chain recombines TRBV4-1 with TRBJ2-2; 8 bases are a match to TRBD2. This CDR3 region has 17 residues. With V trimmed by 0 bases and J by 1 base, 4 bases remained unmatched. Germline lookup yields CDR1 MGHRA and CDR2 YSYEKL.

The chain uses TRBV4-1 and TRBJ1-5, with D perhaps TRBD1 (6 bases). CDR3 length: 14 amino acids. The germline V gene has CDR1 MGHRA and CDR2 YSYEKL. Trimming pared 2 bases from V and 7 bases from J, leaving 12 bases between. This chain's CDR3 is CASSQRPGEQPQHF. In nucleotides, the CDR3 is TGCGCCAGCAGCCAACGGCCAGGGGAACAGCCCCAGCATTTT.

J is TRBJ1-1 and V is TRBV5-1; D remains unclear. Germline V lookup: CDR1 SGHRS, CDR2 YFSETQ. CDR3 length: 16 amino acids. Between the trimmed V and J ends, which lost 1 base and 5 bases, there was a span of 18 bases. CDR3 DNA: TGCGCCAGCAGCTTGACAACAAGCAGCCGCAGGACTGAAGCTTTCTTT. Amino acid sequence: CASSLTTSSRRTEAFF.

V is TRBV19 and J is TRBJ1-2; D is perhaps TRBD1 (6 bases). This CDR3 contains 13 residues. Trimming took off 5 bases at V and 7 bases at J, with 14 bases between the two ends. Germline V gene lookup returns CDR1 LNHDA and CDR2 SQIVND (reference sequence). The CDR3 DNA reads as TGTGCCAGTAGTTCCCAGATAGGGGGTGGCTACACCTTC. Translating gives CASSSQIGGGYTF. Full variable domain (remainder filled in from reference TRBV19 and TRBJ1-2): DGGITQSPKYLFRKEGQNVTLSCEQNLNHDAMYWYRQDPGQGLRLIYYSQIVNDFQKGDIAEGYSVSREKKESFPLTVTSAQKNPTAFYLCASSSQIGGGYTFGSGTRLTVV.

The chain couples TRBV6-5 to TRBJ1-2; 7 positions match TRBD1. Germline V CDR1 and CDR2: MNHEY, SVGAGI. This CDR3 is built from 15 residues. Germline trimming cut 4 bases from V and 3 bases from J; bases unmatched to any gene: 8. The CDR3 sequence: CASSSQGGAYYGYTF. For the CDR3, the DNA is TGTGCCAGCAGTTCGCAGGGGGGCGCCTACTATGGCTACACCTTC.